The source of this T cell receptor (beta chain) is a study of metastatic and nonmetastatic thyroid tumors. This clone is labeled medium-sized. TCRdb re-clonotyped the PCR reads via MiXCR. This table has 24,000 or so clones, around a fifth appearing once. Among the patients, none had received any treatment before thyroid surgery. Trimming took 8 bases from V and 5 from J, leaving 12 bases between them. There are 12 residues in the CDR3. This clonotype originated in a male donor with papillary thyroid cancer or a benign thyroid nodule (not recorded which). Some clones in this sample may be carry-over from other donors' samples. The sequenced material came from blood. The chain has TRBV12-3 or TRBV12-4 and TRBJ2-5; D might be TRBD2 (7 bases). CDR3 sequence (DNA): TGTGCCAGCCAGAGGGGGGGGGAGACCCAGTACTTC. Protein product: CASQRGGETQYF.